Here is one TCR beta chain with its context. Its antigen is undetermined. The record originates from a study of beta chain features in type 1 diabetes. About the study: 107,917,701 sorted cells were examined across all samples.

Of the isolated RNA, all was reverse transcribed, and so the sequenced material was expressed TCRB transcripts. Each sample of naive, central memory or regulatory T cells had, on average, about 3.57 million reads. The protocol was immunoSEQ multiplex PCR, while the TCRdb copy is restricted to in-frame clones and leaves out a portion. The sample has under 850,000 clones; about an eighth are singletons. Each of the CD4+ naive, central memory, regulatory and stem cell-like memory populations was sorted via CD45RO/CCR7/CD25/CD127/CD95/CD27. General study findings and limits: Among all four CD4+ subsets, Type 1 diabetes patients had TCRB CDR3s that were moderately but significantly shorter.

V shed 1 base and J shed 3 bases, with 13 bases lying between them. The CDR3 extends over 15 amino acids. The germline gives CDR1 MGHRA, CDR2 YSYEKL. The material sequenced was naive CD4+ T cells from blood. The chain combines TRBV4-1 with TRBJ2-7; D call uncertain. The clonotype originates from a man between 18 and 35 years old with type 1 diabetes. The CDR3 spells CASSQVMATDYEQYF. The CDR3, as DNA: TGCGCCAGCAGCCAAGTGATGGCCACCGACTACGAGCAGTACTTC.